The 17 T cell receptor beta chains below come from one sample, sequenced in a study of shared clonotypes between healthy human individuals. Only CD45RO-negative cells positively selected for CCR7 counted as naive CD8 cells, so terminally differentiated effector memory CD45RA+ cells were excluded. Generated by immunoSEQ multiplex PCR, the TCRdb table keeps only in-frame clones and is missing some. The sample has about 2.1 million clones; 90% to 95% are singletons. The sequencing input was naive CD8+ T cells from PBMCs. These receptors came from a man younger than 35 in good health. Some clones in this sample may be carry-over from other donors' samples.

V gene TRBV27 combines with J gene TRBJ2-1, with 11 bases identical to TRBD2. The CDR3 contains 18 residues. With V trimmed by 6 bases and J by 8 bases, 18 bases remained unmatched. CDR1 and CDR2 from the germline V gene are MNHEY and SMNVEV (reference sequence). The CDR3 here is CASSLTPPETSGTDEQFF. The CDR3 DNA reads TGTGCCAGCAGCCTTACCCCCCCCGAGACTAGCGGGACGGATGAGCAGTTCTTC.

To note about this clone: The same CDR3 can be traced to other DNA sequences in this sample. The chain uses TRBV9 and TRBJ2-7; D remains unclear. This CDR3 contains 13 residues. Germline lookup yields CDR1 SGDLS and CDR2 YYNGEE. V was trimmed by 3 bases and J by 3 bases, leaving 10 bases between them. DNA of the CDR3: TGTGCCAGCAGCGGCGGCAGCCACTACGAGCAGTACTTC. Translated, it gives CASSGGSHYEQYF.

The rearrangement uses TRBV19 and TRBJ2-7; D unresolved. CDR3 size: 17 residues. V was trimmed by 5 bases and J by 0 bases, leaving 20 bases between them. Looked up from germline, CDR1 is LNHDA and CDR2 is SQIVND (reference sequence). The CDR3 DNA reads TGTGCCAGTAGTTCAAAAGACCCGCGAAGTAGCTCCTACGAGCAGTACTTC. Protein sequence: CASSSKDPRSSSYEQYF.

V gene TRBV15 combines with J gene TRBJ2-1; D is ambiguous. V was cut by 1 base and J by 2 bases, with 3 bases left in between. The CDR3 sequence is 13 residues long. The germline CDR1 and CDR2 sequences are LNHNV and YYDKDF (reference sequence). CDR3 in amino acids: CATSRATYNEQFF. The CDR3 nucleotides read TGTGCCACCAGCAGAGCGACCTACAATGAGCAGTTCTTC.

In its sample, this clone was seen a few times. CDR3 sequence reads: CASSLDPGLNTEAFF. The DNA of the CDR3 is TGTGCCAGCAGCTTAGACCCGGGCTTGAACACTGAAGCTTTCTTT. V usage is TRBV7-9 and J usage is TRBJ1-1; D is undetermined. Per the germline V gene, CDR1 is SEHNR and CDR2 is FQNEAQ (reference sequence). There are 15 residues in the CDR3. The V end was cut by 1 base, the J end by 0 bases, with 9 bases between.

Remarks on this clone: The sample holds other DNA sequences that translate to the same CDR3. The genes are TRBV7-8 and TRBJ2-1, with TRBD1 matching 8 bases. The germline gives CDR1 SGHVS, CDR2 FQNEAQ. V was pared by 4 bases and J by 0 bases, with 5 bases of the junction left unmatched. There are 16 residues in the CDR3. The CDR3 sequence is CASSSRTGSSYNEQFF. DNA of the CDR3: TGTGCCAGCAGCTCCCGGACAGGGAGCTCCTACAATGAGCAGTTCTTC.

V usage is TRBV7-6 and J usage is TRBJ2-2, with 7 positions matching TRBD1. Trimming at V came to 5 bases and at J to 2 bases, leaving 5 bases not matched to a gene. Germline lookup yields CDR1 SGHVS and CDR2 FNYEAQ. This CDR3 region has 15 residues. The CDR3 loop is CASSTRTGNTGELFF. CDR3 DNA sequence: TGTGCCAGCAGCACCCGGACAGGCAACACCGGGGAGCTGTTTTTT. The full variable domain, completed using reference TRBV7-6 and TRBJ2-2, is GAGVSQSPRYKVTKRGQDVALRCDPISGHVSLYWYRQALGQGPEFLTYFNYEAQQDKSGLPNDRFSAERPEGSISTLTIQRTEQRDSAMYRCASSTRTGNTGELFFGEGSRLTVL.

Notes on this clone: Distinct nucleotide sequences in the sample also encode this CDR3. The chain links TRBV10-1 to TRBJ1-3, with a weak D call TRBD1 (6 bases). The germline gives CDR1 WNHNN, CDR2 SYGVQD (reference sequence). Trimming took 2 bases from V and 3 from J, leaving 8 bases between them. This CDR3 region has 14 residues. The CDR3 spells CASSEGTSGNTIYF. The CDR3, as DNA: TGCGCCAGCAGTGAGGGGACAAGTGGAAACACCATATATTTT.

The chain has TRBV27 and TRBJ2-3; the match to TRBD2 covers 13 bases. V was pared by 11 bases and J by 6 bases, with 20 bases of the junction left unmatched. CDR1 and CDR2 (germline): MNHEY, SMNVEV (reference sequence). There are 18 residues in the CDR3. The CDR3 DNA is TGTGCCGTCGGCGGACAACTAGCGGGAGGGGACTGGCGGGATACGCAGTATTTT. Translation: CAVGGQLAGGDWRDTQYF.

This rearrangement joins TRBV28 to TRBJ1-5, with 9 bases matching TRBD1. This CDR3 is built from 14 residues. In germline, CDR1 is MDHEN, CDR2 SYDVKM. Unmatched junction bases numbered 4, after V lost 6 bases and J lost 4 bases. This chain's CDR3 is CASSGTGSNQPQHF. The CDR3 nucleotides read TGTGCCAGCAGCGGGACAGGGTCTAATCAGCCCCAGCATTTT.

V usage is TRBV28 and J usage is TRBJ2-7; a weak D match, TRBD1 (6 bases). Germline lookup yields CDR1 MDHEN and CDR2 SYDVKM. The V end was cut by 6 bases, the J end by 4 bases, with 19 bases between. CDR3 length: 15 residues. The CDR3 DNA follows: TGTGCCAGCAGACTGGAACAGGGATGGGGGTACGAGCAGTACTTC. It codes for CASRLEQGWGYEQYF.

The V and J genes are TRBV7-6 and TRBJ1-4, with no clear D. Germline lookup yields CDR1 SGHVS and CDR2 FNYEAQ. The CDR3 is 13 residues long. Deletions cut 5 bases from V and 10 bases from J, with 14 bases between. CDR3 bases: TGTGCCAGCAGCCCGACCGGTCCGGGAAAACTGTTTTTT. Protein product: CASSPTGPGKLFF.

The chain uses TRBV4-1 and TRBJ2-7, with 9 bases identical to TRBD2. The CDR3 has 17 amino acids. Unmatched junction bases numbered 12, after V lost 0 bases and J lost 6 bases. CDR1 MGHRA and CDR2 YSYEKL come from the germline V gene. CDR3 nucleotides: TGCGCCAGCAGCCAAGAAGTGGGGACTAGCCTGGGGCGCGAGCAGTACTTC. It is translated as CASSQEVGTSLGREQYF.

V gene TRBV9 combines with J gene TRBJ2-1; D unclear. Germline values: CDR1 SGDLS, CDR2 YYNGEE. CDR3 length: 14 amino acids. V gave up 3 bases and J gave up 2 bases, with 9 bases separating them. The CDR3 nucleotides are TGTGCCAGCAGCGGACATGACACCTACAATGAGCAGTTCTTC. It codes for CASSGHDTYNEQFF.

The CDR3 protein is CASSIDLEVHYGYTF. Here the CDR3 DNA reads TGTGCCAGTAGTATAGATCTGGAGGTTCACTATGGCTACACCTTC. The rearrangement uses TRBV19 and TRBJ1-2; D gene unclear. The germline CDR1 and CDR2 sequences are LNHDA and SQIVND (reference sequence). The CDR3 loop spans 15 amino acids. The V gene lost 0 bases and the J gene lost 3 bases, with 11 bases spanning the gap.

The chain combines TRBV4-1 with TRBJ2-7; D remains ambiguous. V shed 2 bases and J shed 5 bases, with 7 bases lying between them. Germline CDR1 MGHRA, CDR2 YSYEKL. CDR3 size: 12 residues. This CDR3 reads CASSQSLNEQYF. As DNA, the CDR3 is TGCGCCAGCAGCCAAAGTCTGAACGAGCAGTACTTC.

The genes are TRBV6-1 and TRBJ1-1; perhaps TRBD1 as D (6 bases). Germline CDR1 reads MNHNS; CDR2 reads SASEGT. This CDR3 has 14 amino acids. The V and J ends lost 9 bases and 7 bases respectively, with 21 bases between them. The CDR3 region has the DNA TGTGCCAGTGCCAATTGGGGGGCGAGTGATGAAGCTTTCTTT. Protein sequence: CASANWGASDEAFF.